This TCR beta chain stems from a study of vaccination and CD4 T cells after COVID-19. On this clonotype: Its antigen is undetermined.

Treatment defined: roughly ten-day PBMC culture with coronavirus spike peptide pools or control peptides (ViraFEST assay). Cultured CD4+ T cell DNA underwent sequencing with the Oncomine TCR Beta short-read assay. TCRdb re-analysed the PCR reads in MiXCR, keeping a single row per CDR3 protein. This sample has approximately 16,000 distinct CDR3 sequences, with roughly 53% found just once. The V end was cut by 3 bases, the J end by 6 bases, with 17 bases between. The CDR3 consists of 16 residues. Germline CDR1 and CDR2: KGHDR and SFDVKD. The sample was CD4+ T cells from blood, cultured in vitro, taken before SARS-CoV-2 vaccination. The TCR was taken from a human donor who had recovered from COVID-19. The rearrangement links TRBV24-1 to TRBJ2-1; a weak D match, TRBD2 (6 bases). CDR3 loop: CATSDGGDSTSNEQFF. The DNA of the CDR3 is TGTGCCACCAGTGATGGCGGGGACTCCACCTCCAATGAGCAGTTCTTC.